These 31 T cell receptor beta chains were all obtained from the same sample, sequenced in a study of blood T cell repertoires in COVID-19 (dated by TCRdb to about 2020). The library was generated by the immunoSEQ multiplex PCR assay. This is the immuneACCESS table as TCRdb keeps it, with only in-frame sequences that have V and J called. A part of the clones is gone; compared with another copy, unresolved V genes explain less than half, and the rest is unexplained. The table for this sample lists 250,000 or so clones; around 90% of them were counted only once. 0.85% to 0.9% of the sample belongs to the ten largest clones. Sequences were obtained from PBMCs or T cells enriched from blood (not recorded which). The source is a man aged 50 or older who had been exposed to COVID-19.

This chain links TRBV5-1 with TRBJ1-2; D is undetermined. The length of the CDR3 is 14 residues. Germline-derived CDR1 and CDR2 are SGHRS and YFSETQ. Trimming took off 5 bases at V and 5 bases at J, with 16 bases between the two ends. CDR3 region: CASRPSRVEYGYTF. The CDR3 DNA reads TGCGCCAGCAGGCCCTCCCGGGTTGAGTATGGCTACACCTTC.

The V call is TRBV5-6, the J call TRBJ2-1; TRBD2 matches at 11 bases. CDR3 size: 17 residues. Germline V gene data show CDR1 as SGHDT and CDR2 as YYEEEE. V was clipped by 4 bases and J by 1 base; unmatched bases: 7. The DNA for the CDR3 is TGTGCCAGCAGCGTCGGGACTAGCGGCCTTTCCTACAATGAGCAGTTCTTC. Protein product: CASSVGTSGLSYNEQFF.

The rearrangement uses TRBV5-1 and TRBJ2-2, with 9 bases fitting TRBD1. The CDR3 sequence is 18 residues long. The J segment lost 7 bases and the V segment lost 4 bases, leaving 17 bases of the junction unmatched. From germline, CDR1 is SGHRS and CDR2 YFSETQ. CDR3 residues: CASSPKPFTGGPGGELFF. In DNA form, the CDR3 reads TGCGCCAGCAGCCCGAAACCATTTACAGGGGGCCCTGGCGGGGAGCTGTTTTTT.

The J gene is TRBJ2-5, the V gene TRBV19, with a weak D call TRBD2 (5 bases). The CDR3 totals 15 residues. CDR1 is LNHDA, CDR2 SQIVND, per germline (reference sequence). The V end was cut by 5 bases, the J end by 2 bases, with 15 bases between. The CDR3 region has the DNA TGTGCCAGTAGTGTCGGAGGAAAAGGGCAAGAGACCCAGTACTTC. It specifies CASSVGGKGQETQYF.

This chain connects TRBV19 to TRBJ2-3; D is undetermined. The CDR3 is 12 amino acids. V was trimmed by 5 bases and J by 6 bases, leaving 9 bases between them. Germline CDR1 is LNHDA and CDR2 is SQIVND (reference sequence). As DNA, the CDR3 is TGTGCCAGTAGTTCCTACGGGGATACGCAGTATTTT. Amino acid sequence: CASSSYGDTQYF.

V usage is TRBV30 and J usage is TRBJ1-6, with 8 bases that match TRBD1. J gave up 10 bases and V 8 bases, and 22 bases lay outside the gene matches. The CDR3 sequence is 17 residues long. Germline lookup yields CDR1 GTSNPN and CDR2 SVGIG (reference sequence). The CDR3 coding sequence is TGTGCCGGCAACAAAAAGGGACAGGTGTCAAGAGGATCACCCCTCCACTTT. This encodes CAGNKKGQVSRGSPLHF.

The chain combines TRBV27 with TRBJ1-2, with D tentatively TRBD1 (6 bases). The V end lost 6 bases, the J end lost 5 bases, and 10 bases lay between the germline ends. CDR1 is MNHEY, CDR2 SMNVEV, per germline (reference sequence). The CDR3 covers 12 residues. The CDR3, as DNA: TGTGCCAGCAGGTTCGGACAGTATGGCTACACCTTC. Protein: CASRFGQYGYTF.

The rearrangement links TRBV18 to TRBJ2-3, with 7 bases identical to TRBD2. Germline V gene lookup returns CDR1 KGHSH and CDR2 LQKENI. Unmatched junction bases numbered 13, after V lost 3 bases and J lost 1 base. The CDR3 has 18 residues. CDR3 DNA: TGTGCCAGCTCACCCGTCCGGGGGGAAGGGGTTGGCACAGATACGCAGTATTTT. Translating gives CASSPVRGEGVGTDTQYF.

The genes are TRBV28 and TRBJ2-5; 7 positions agree with TRBD2. V shed 9 bases, J shed 5 bases, and the junction held 12 bases outside the gene matches. Germline assignment: CDR1 MDHEN and CDR2 SYDVKM. The CDR3 covers 14 residues. The CDR3 is CASYPSGGLETQYF. CDR3 nucleotides: TGTGCCAGTTACCCTAGCGGTGGGTTGGAGACCCAGTACTTC.

The chain carries TRBV24-1 and TRBJ1-2; D ambiguous. Deletions cut 9 bases from V and 0 bases from J, with 16 bases between. Germline loops: CDR1 KGHDR, CDR2 SFDVKD. This CDR3 region has 15 residues. The CDR3 DNA reads as TGTGCCACCTCGGGGTCGGCAGGAACTAACTATGGCTACACCTTC. As protein: CATSGSAGTNYGYTF.

The rearrangement links TRBV29-1 to TRBJ1-4; unclear D gene. From germline, CDR1 is SQVTM and CDR2 ANQGSEA. CDR3 length: 13 amino acids. Between the trimmed V and J ends, which lost 6 bases and 2 bases, there was a span of 10 bases. CDR3 in DNA: TGCAGCGTAGTACCGGGGACTAATGAAAAACTGTTTTTT. It specifies CSVVPGTNEKLFF.

The chain joins TRBV20-1 to TRBJ1-5; TRBD1 matches 8 bases. CDR3 size: 13 residues. V lost 5 bases and J lost 10; bases outside the gene matches: 10. Germline V gives CDR1 DFQATT, CDR2 SNEGSKA (reference sequence). The CDR3 region is CSAGDRGDSPQHF. The CDR3 coding sequence is TGCAGTGCTGGTGACAGGGGTGATTCCCCCCAGCATTTT.

This chain uses TRBV2 with TRBJ1-1; possible D gene TRBD1, 5 bases. This CDR3 has 13 residues. Per the germline V gene, CDR1 is SNHLY and CDR2 is FYNNEI. Trimming took off 3 bases at V and 4 bases at J, with 9 bases between the two ends. CDR3 DNA sequence: TGTGCCAGCAGTGAGCGGGGGACCACTGAAGCTTTCTTT. Residues: CASSERGTTEAFF.

This clone appeared a few times. The CDR3 reads CASRPGSSYEQYF. CDR3 DNA: TGTGCCAGCAGGCCGGGGTCCTCCTACGAGCAGTACTTC. The rearrangement uses TRBV28 and TRBJ2-7; a possible D gene is TRBD2 (5 bases). Trimming took off 6 bases at V and 0 bases at J, with 9 bases between the two ends. The CDR3 is made up of 13 amino acids. Germline CDR1 MDHEN, CDR2 SYDVKM.

This chain uses TRBV28 with TRBJ1-2; 9 bases line up with TRBD1. Trimming cost V 3 bases and J 5 bases; bases outside gene matches: 7. Germline CDR1 and CDR2: MDHEN and SYDVKM. This CDR3 contains 15 residues. CDR3 sequence reads: CASSFGTGRHYGYTF. For the CDR3, the DNA is TGTGCCAGCAGTTTTGGGACAGGGAGACATTATGGCTACACCTTC.

The gene calls are TRBV27 and TRBJ1-5, with a possible D match to TRBD1 (6 bases). The CDR3 loop spans 14 amino acids. The germline V gene has CDR1 MNHEY and CDR2 SMNVEV (reference sequence). V was shortened by 6 bases and J by 5 bases, with 14 bases between the two germline ends. Written as DNA, the CDR3 is TGTGCCAGCAGATCATTACAGGGTGATCAGCCCCAGCATTTT. Translation gives CASRSLQGDQPQHF.

In this sample, this clone turned up a few times. The chain has TRBV18 and TRBJ1-3, with D unclear. Germline CDR1 reads KGHSH; CDR2 reads LQKENI. The CDR3 loop spans 19 amino acids. V was trimmed by 0 bases and J by 0 bases, leaving 18 bases between them. The CDR3 DNA reads as TGTGCCAGCTCACCACCGCGGGTAGAGTTTACCTACTCTGGAAACACCATATATTTT. Its protein product is CASSPPRVEFTYSGNTIYF.

This clone was picked up one time. V and J are TRBV3-1 (or the pseudogene TRBV3-2) and TRBJ1-2; no clear D. CDR1 and CDR2 (germline): LGHDT, YNNKEL (reference sequence). With 1 base removed from V and 8 bases from J, the gap between germline ends came to 11 bases. This CDR3 region has 13 residues. CDR3 amino acids: CASSQGHLWGYTF. In DNA, the CDR3 is TGTGCCAGCAGCCAAGGACATCTGTGGGGCTACACCTTC.

The genes are TRBV28 and TRBJ2-1, with 8 bases aligning to TRBD2. After removal of 8 bases from V and 8 bases from J, the junction contained 14 bases not matched to a gene. Looked up from germline, CDR1 is MDHEN and CDR2 is SYDVKM. This CDR3 is built from 15 residues. The CDR3 DNA is TGTGCCAGCGGGTCAAGCGGGAGAGTATCGGATGAGCAGTTCTTC. As protein: CASGSSGRVSDEQFF.

This clone was picked up a small number of times. The genes are TRBV5-1 and TRBJ2-2; TRBD1 might be the D (5 bases). The CDR3 has 14 amino acids. V gave up 9 bases and J gave up 4 bases, with 16 bases separating them. CDR1 is SGHRS and CDR2 is YFSETQ in the germline V gene. CDR3 sequence reads: CATSPQRGTGELFF. In DNA, the CDR3 is TGCGCCACCTCTCCCCAAAGGGGCACCGGGGAGCTGTTTTTT.

The V and J genes are TRBV5-1 and TRBJ1-1, with 7 bases that match TRBD1. Losses at the gene ends were 5 bases for V and 1 base for J; bases not matched to a gene: 8. The CDR3 totals 15 residues. Germline CDR1 and CDR2: SGHRS and YFSETQ. CDR3 in DNA: TGCGCCAGCAGTCCGCCAGGGGGTGCGAACACTGAAGCTTTCTTT. Its protein product is CASSPPGGANTEAFF. The variable domain in full, with the rest retrieved from reference TRBV5-1 and TRBJ1-1, is KAGVTQTPRYLIKTRGQQVTLSCSPISGHRSVSWYQQTPGQGLQFLFEYFSETQRNKGNFPGRFSGRQFSNSRSEMNVSTLELGDSALYLCASSPPGGANTEAFFGQGTRLTVV.

The chain carries TRBV7-6 and TRBJ1-3; D is unclear. The CDR3 extends over 15 amino acids. Germline lookup yields CDR1 SGHVS and CDR2 FNYEAQ. The V and J ends lost 5 bases and 0 bases respectively, with 11 bases between them. The CDR3 protein is CASSPTLNSGNTIYF. The CDR3 region has the DNA TGTGCCAGCAGCCCTACGCTGAACTCTGGAAACACCATATATTTT. Using reference TRBV7-6 and TRBJ1-3 for the parts outside the CDR3, the full variable domain is GAGVSQSPRYKVTKRGQDVALRCDPISGHVSLYWYRQALGQGPEFLTYFNYEAQQDKSGLPNDRFSAERPEGSISTLTIQRTEQRDSAMYRCASSPTLNSGNTIYFGEGSWLTVV.

This chain links TRBV18 with TRBJ2-1; 15 nucleotides match TRBD2. Germline CDR1 and CDR2: KGHSH and LQKENI. The CDR3 runs 23 residues. After removal of 0 bases from V and 4 bases from J, the junction contained 19 bases not matched to a gene. The CDR3 is CASSPPKYGLAGGPGRWYNEQFF. The DNA for the CDR3 is TGTGCCAGCTCACCACCTAAATATGGACTAGCGGGAGGGCCCGGGCGGTGGTACAATGAGCAGTTCTTC.

The chain is built from TRBV11-2 and TRBJ2-1; TRBD1 matches at 11 bases. CDR3 length: 16 residues. Germline CDR1 and CDR2: SGHAT and FQNNGV. V dropped 5 bases and J dropped 8; count of bases not matched to a gene: 11. This CDR3 reads CASSPYRTGGVYEQFF. CDR3 nucleotides: TGTGCCAGCAGCCCTTACCGGACAGGGGGCGTATATGAGCAGTTCTTC.

This clone has more than one count but fewer than ten. The chain carries TRBV28 and TRBJ1-5; TRBD1 matches at 8 bases. This CDR3 has 13 amino acids. With V trimmed by 6 bases and J by 4 bases, 2 bases remained unmatched. The germline gives CDR1 MDHEN, CDR2 SYDVKM. CDR3 DNA: TGTGCCAGCAGACAGGGGGGAAATCAGCCCCAGCATTTT. Amino acid sequence: CASRQGGNQPQHF.

The J gene is TRBJ1-1, the V gene TRBV5-5; TRBD1 might be the D (6 bases). Germline CDR1 and CDR2: SGHKS and YYEKEE (reference sequence). V gave up 2 bases and J gave up 4 bases, with 12 bases separating them. The CDR3 runs to 14 residues. CDR3 nucleotide sequence: TGTGCCAGCAGCTTTGGGGGCGCTTTCACTGAAGCTTTCTTT. Amino acid sequence: CASSFGGAFTEAFF.

This clone was detected only a few times. The chain uses TRBV11-2 and TRBJ1-2, with 10 bases matching TRBD1. Trimming took 6 bases from V and 4 from J; bases not matched to a gene: 8. CDR3 length: 15 amino acids. Germline CDR1 and CDR2: SGHAT and FQNNGV. The CDR3 loop reads CASSRDGTGVYGYTF. The DNA of the CDR3 is TGTGCCAGCAGTCGAGACGGGACAGGGGTCTATGGCTACACCTTC.

This clone was seen just once. In nucleotides, the CDR3 is TGTGCCAGCAGTGAAACGGGGTACGGCTACACCTTC. This encodes CASSETGYGYTF. The chain links TRBV6-1 to TRBJ1-2; D gene uncertain. The CDR3 has 12 residues. V lost 2 bases and J lost 8, with 9 bases in between. Germline V lookup: CDR1 MNHNS, CDR2 SASEGT.

The J gene is TRBJ2-5, the V gene TRBV5-1; the match to TRBD1 covers 9 bases. The CDR3 totals 15 residues. The V and J ends lost 4 bases and 1 base, in that order; junction bases with no gene match: 5. Germline V gene sequence: CDR1 SGHRS, CDR2 YFSETQ. CDR3 sequence reads: CASSDGTGPQETQYF. CDR3 DNA sequence: TGCGCCAGCAGCGACGGGACAGGGCCCCAAGAGACCCAGTACTTC.

In DNA form, the CDR3 reads TGTGCCAGCAGCCAAGATGCAGGATCCTATGAAAAACTGTTTTTT. Amino acid sequence: CASSQDAGSYEKLFF. The chain carries TRBV3-1 (or the pseudogene TRBV3-2) and TRBJ1-4; D gene uncertain. Trimming shortened V by 0 bases and J by 6 bases, and 11 bases separated the two germline ends. This CDR3 has 15 amino acids. The germline V gene encodes CDR1 LGHDT and CDR2 YNNKEL (reference sequence).

The chain is built from TRBV11-3 and TRBJ2-1, with D possibly TRBD2 on 6 matching bases. Trimming left V 1 base short and J 3 bases short, with 13 bases between. The germline V gene has CDR1 SGHNT and CDR2 YENEEA. The CDR3 has 16 amino acids. CDR3 bases: TGTGCCAGCAGCTTAGGGGGTAGCGGAAACTACAATGAGCAGTTCTTC. Translated: CASSLGGSGNYNEQFF.